This T cell receptor beta chain was retrieved from a study of blood T cell repertoires in COVID-19 (dated by TCRdb to 2020 to 2021). Regarding the research as a whole: The collaborator samples originated in the United States, Italy and Spain and spanned the acute and convalescent phases of COVID-19. The prospective study material was composed of cDNA or gDNA derived from T cells, B-cell-depleted T cells, or PBMCs. The dataset comprised deeply sampled blood TCRbeta repertoires from subjects exposed to, actively infected with, or recovered from COVID-19. The repertoires were released in a freely available public database meant as a resource for research on the immune response to SARS-CoV-2. Samples were obtained from the ongoing ImmuneRACE study (first 160 participants) and from some 1,300 subjects provided by 6 global collaborators. Nearly every sample came with metadata listing a de-identified subject ID, COVID-19 status, age in years and sex. Where available, HLA class I and class II types were obtained from metadata supplied by the sample provider rather than from assay-based typing.

TCRbeta CDR3 regions were amplified from genomic DNA by means of the immunoSEQ Assay, a bias-controlled multiplex PCR. The paper's data handling went like this. Nucleated cell counts per sample were estimated from amplification of reference gene primers within the assay. To quantify the absolute abundance of each unique TCRbeta CDR3 rearrangement, sequence reads were collapsed and filtered. For each sample, productive Simpson clonality was calculated as the square root of Simpson's diversity index over productive rearrangements. TCRdb stores this immuneACCESS table with in-frame sequences only. Part of the clones is absent; in the studies checked, under half of the shortfall reflects unresolved V genes, and no reason is known for the rest. From that table come the V and J calls and clone size; the DNA was used to work out D and trimming. Across this sample there are roughly 220,000 clones, with approximately 86% seen only once. Clones ranked in the top ten supply 3% to 4% of the sample.

Study-wide conclusions, independent of this receptor: The amount of clinical and demographic metadata varied by source and participant and was provided uncurated.

A remark on this clone: Its binding antigen is unknown. No clone much larger than this one lies a single base away; base qualities are absent.

The CDR3, cysteine through phenylalanine, is 19 amino acids long. The kept DNA is CDR3 alone, 57 bases in frame from the first base. V is cut back by 0 bases and J by 3 bases, with 13 bases in the junction unmatched. Participants in the prospective study were enrolled through a virtual design, were aged about 18 to 100 years, and lived in 24 United States geographic areas. Cohort assignment in the prospective study relied on participant-reported clinical history from a screening survey and a study questionnaire. In the prospective study, mobile phlebotomists collected whole blood, serum and a nasopharyngeal or oropharyngeal swab from each participant. Additional blood draws and questionnaires over a roughly two-month period could optionally be provided by prospective study participants. Blood samples from the prospective study were shipped frozen or at room temperature prior to DNA extraction.

Recombination joined TRBV23-1 with TRBJ2-5, with TRBD2 matching 10 junction bases. TRBV23-1 is reported as an ORF; its role is uncertain. This TCR derives from a middle-aged woman with acute COVID-19. The sequenced sample consisted of PBMCs or T cells enriched from blood (not recorded which). Read as DNA, the sequence is TGCGCCAGCAGTCAATCCTCCCTGAGTCCGGGACTAGCGAAAGAGACCCAGTACTTC. Its amino acids are CASSQSSLSPGLAKETQYF.